There are a few counts of the clone carrying this T cell receptor beta chain. The data were obtained in a study of T cells in Graves' hyperthyroidism and ophthalmopathy. V was clipped by 3 bases and J by 6 bases, with 12 bases between them. Germline V gene lookup returns CDR1 MNHNS and CDR2 SASEGT. The CDR3 has 14 residues. From RNA transcripts, TCR beta CDR3 regions were amplified. TCR CDR3 regions were first amplified by RT-PCR with HTBI primers. Via MiXCR, TCRdb re-called the multiplex PCR reads, giving one row per CDR3 protein. Of about 350,000 distinct CDR3 sequences in the sample, approximately 15% were seen once.

The specimen was blood. The TCR was taken from a woman in her 30s with Graves' hyperthyroidism. The chain has TRBV6-1 and TRBJ2-1; D may correspond to TRBD1 or TRBD2 (5 bases each). The CDR3 nucleotides are TGTGCCAGCAGTGACGGGACGGCGGGCAATGAGCAGTTCTTC. Translating gives CASSDGTAGNEQFF.